The clone carrying this T cell receptor (beta chain) was detected ten times or more. The antigen remains undetermined. The entry originates in a study of identical twins. General study findings and limits: High-abundance cord blood beta clonotypes had fewer insertions; memory repertoires showed none. Sequences that were beta out-of-frame showed weaker excess twin sharing.

A single record per CDR3 protein comes from TCRdb applying MiXCR to the 5' RACE reads. Seen here are 200,000 to 300,000 distinct CDR3 sequences, approximately 8% observed once, and the top ten hold approximately 5.4%. CDR1 and CDR2 from the germline V gene are SQVTM and ANQGSEA. The CDR3 has 15 residues. Trimming cost V 3 bases and J 3 bases; bases outside gene matches: 9. The same data also went into a second study, on yellow fever vaccine responses in identical twins. That work states: Among the twins, the vaccine T cell response reportedly seemed partly convergent and partly personalized.

Sequencing was performed on CD8+ T cells sorted from blood. V usage is TRBV29-1 and J usage is TRBJ2-3, with 7 positions matching TRBD1. The receptor was isolated from a woman aged 18-29 years in good health. Here the CDR3 reads CSVDDPGTETDTQYF. CDR3 bases: TGCAGCGTTGACGACCCCGGGACAGAGACAGATACGCAGTATTTT.